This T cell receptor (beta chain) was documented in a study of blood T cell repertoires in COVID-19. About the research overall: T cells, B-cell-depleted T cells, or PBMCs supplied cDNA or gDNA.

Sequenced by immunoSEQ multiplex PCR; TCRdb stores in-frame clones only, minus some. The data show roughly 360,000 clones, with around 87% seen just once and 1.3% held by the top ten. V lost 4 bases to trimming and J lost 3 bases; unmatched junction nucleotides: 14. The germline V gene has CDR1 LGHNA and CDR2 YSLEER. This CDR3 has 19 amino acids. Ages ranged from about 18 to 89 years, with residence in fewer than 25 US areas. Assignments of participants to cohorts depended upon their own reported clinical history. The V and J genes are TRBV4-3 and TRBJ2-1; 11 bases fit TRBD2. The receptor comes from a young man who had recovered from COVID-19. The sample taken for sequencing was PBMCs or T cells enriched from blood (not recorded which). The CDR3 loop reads CASSPETSGVFSGYNEQFF. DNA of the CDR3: TGCGCCAGCAGCCCGGAGACTAGCGGGGTTTTCTCGGGCTACAATGAGCAGTTCTTC.